These 27 T cell receptor beta chains were sequenced from one sample in a study of OX40 agonist ivuxolimab in advanced cancers. The library relied on the immunoSEQ multiplex PCR assay. Drawn from immuneACCESS, this table holds only the in-frame rearrangements with V and J called that TCRdb kept. Clones are partly lost; checked studies trace under half to an unresolved V gene and leave the rest unexplained. Recorded for this sample are 71,000 or so clones; more than 85% of them occurred a single time. Around 1% of the sample is in the top ten clones. The sequences come from CD4+ or CD8+ T cells sorted from blood, collected in a trial of the OX40 agonist ivuxolimab. Every receptor here comes from an adult with an advanced solid tumor such as melanoma, head and neck, liver or kidney cancer.

V is TRBV18 and J is TRBJ2-1; 8 bases are a match to TRBD2. This CDR3 has 14 amino acids. Germline CDR1 and CDR2: KGHSH and LQKENI. Unmatched junction bases numbered 6, after V lost 6 bases and J lost 5 bases. The CDR3 DNA is TGTGCCAGCTCCCCGGGGGGGGGAAACAATGAGCAGTTCTTC. Its translation: CASSPGGGNNEQFF. Full variable domain (outside the CDR3, taken from reference TRBV18 and TRBJ2-1): NAGVMQNPRHLVRRRGQEARLRCSPMKGHSHVYWYRQLPEEGLKFMVYLQKENIIDESGMPKERFSAEFPKEGPSILRIQQVVRGDSAAYFCASSPGGGNNEQFFGPGTRLTVL.

This clone showed up just a few times. The chain uses TRBV9 and TRBJ1-1; D may be TRBD1 (5 bases). V was cut by 0 bases and J by 10 bases, with 16 bases left in between. From germline, CDR1 is SGDLS and CDR2 YYNGEE. The CDR3 consists of 14 residues. CDR3 in amino acids: CASSVGLDISGAFF. The CDR3 DNA is TGTGCCAGCAGCGTAGGCTTGGACATCTCCGGAGCTTTCTTT. Supplemented by reference TRBV9 and TRBJ1-1, the full variable domain reads DSGVTQTPKHLITATGQRVTLRCSPRSGDLSVYWYQQSLDQGLQFLIQYYNGEERAKGNILERFSAQQFPDLHSELNLSSLELGDSALYFCASSVGLDISGAFFGQGTRLTVV.

This clone came up once. The CDR3 region is CASKTGINNEQFF. The CDR3 DNA sequence: TGCGCCAGCAAAACGGGTATAAACAATGAGCAGTTCTTC. The chain carries TRBV5-1 and TRBJ2-1; D unresolved. Germline assignment: CDR1 SGHRS and CDR2 YFSETQ. With 6 bases removed from V and 5 bases from J, the gap between germline ends came to 12 bases. The CDR3 totals 13 residues. The full variable domain, in which reference TRBV5-1 and TRBJ2-1 provide the parts outside the CDR3, is KAGVTQTPRYLIKTRGQQVTLSCSPISGHRSVSWYQQTPGQGLQFLFEYFSETQRNKGNFPGRFSGRQFSNSRSEMNVSTLELGDSALYLCASKTGINNEQFFGPGTRLTVL.

The chain links TRBV29-1 to TRBJ1-1, with no clear D. CDR3 size: 12 residues. Per germline, CDR1 SQVTM and CDR2 ANQGSEA. Trimming pared 7 bases from V and 0 bases from J, leaving 9 bases between. The CDR3 sequence: CSAVPLNTEAFF. CDR3 nucleotides: TGCAGCGCCGTCCCTTTGAACACTGAAGCTTTCTTT.

This rearrangement joins TRBV10-3 to TRBJ2-1; D is uncertain. This CDR3 is 11 amino acids long. Germline lookup yields CDR1 ENHRY and CDR2 SYGVKD. V dropped 2 bases and J dropped 8 bases, with 4 bases sitting between them. CDR3 in amino acids: CAISEIDEQFF. The DNA of the CDR3 is TGTGCCATCAGTGAGATAGATGAGCAGTTCTTC.

The rearrangement uses TRBV27 and TRBJ1-5; no clear D gene. The ends were cut back, 0 bases at V and 7 bases at J, with 7 bases in the middle. Germline V lookup: CDR1 MNHEY, CDR2 SMNVEV (reference sequence). CDR3 size: 13 residues. The CDR3 reads CASSLSRIQPQHF. The CDR3 coding sequence is TGTGCCAGCAGTTTATCGAGGATCCAGCCCCAGCATTTT.

This rearrangement joins TRBV6-6 to TRBJ2-7; D might be TRBD1 or TRBD2, each matching 5 bases. The CDR3 sequence is 13 residues long. V lost 0 bases, J lost 3 bases, and 6 bases lay in between. The germline CDR1 and CDR2 sequences are MNHNY and SVGAGI (reference sequence). CDR3 nucleotide sequence: TGTGCCAGCAGTTACTCGGGGGACTACGAGCAGTACTTC. Translating it yields CASSYSGDYEQYF.

This clone appeared once. The chain combines TRBV7-3 with TRBJ2-1, with 11 bases lining up with TRBD2. This CDR3 comprises 15 residues. V lost 6 bases and J lost 8; bases outside the gene matches: 9. CDR1 and CDR2 (germline): SGHTA, FQGTGA. The CDR3 nucleotides read TGTGCCAGCAGAAAAACTAGCGGGAGTATCCATGAGCAGTTCTTC. It specifies CASRKTSGSIHEQFF.

This clone appeared once. This rearrangement joins TRBV29-1 to TRBJ2-3; D call uncertain. CDR3 length equals 11 residues. With 8 bases removed from V and 6 bases from J, the gap between germline ends came to 12 bases. Germline assignment: CDR1 SQVTM and CDR2 ANQGSEA. DNA of the CDR3: TGCAGCATGTTGATGGAGGATACGCAGTATTTT. Translation gives CSMLMEDTQYF.

This clone has a single count. This chain links TRBV7-2 with TRBJ2-5; D unclear. Trimming removed 4 bases at V and 4 bases at J, with 10 bases between. The CDR3 totals 13 residues. Germline V lookup: CDR1 SGHTA, CDR2 FQGNSA. CDR3 coding DNA: TGTGCCAGCAGCTCCTGGACGAGAGAGACCCAGTACTTC. This gives the protein CASSSWTRETQYF.

The chain recombines TRBV6-5 with TRBJ2-1; 8 nucleotides agree with TRBD2. The CDR3 runs 15 residues. Germline trimming cut 2 bases from V and 9 bases from J; bases unmatched to any gene: 9. Germline V gene lookup returns CDR1 MNHEY and CDR2 SVGAGI. The DNA of the CDR3 is TGTGCCAGCAGTTACGAGCTAGCGGGTAGGATTGAGCAGTTCTTC. Its protein is CASSYELAGRIEQFF.

This chain links TRBV9 with TRBJ1-1; no definite D call. CDR1 SGDLS and CDR2 YYNGEE come from the germline V gene. This CDR3 is built from 13 residues. Between the trimmed V and J ends, which lost 0 bases and 1 base, there was a span of 4 bases. The CDR3 here is CASSVEGNTEAFF. CDR3 sequence (DNA): TGTGCCAGCAGCGTAGAAGGGAACACTGAAGCTTTCTTT.

This clone was detected only once. The chain recombines TRBV7-2 with TRBJ1-1, with 7 bases identical to TRBD1. The CDR3 spans 12 residues. Germline loops: CDR1 SGHTA, CDR2 FQGNSA. V lost 6 bases, J lost 10 bases, and 8 bases stayed unmatched. DNA of the CDR3: TGTGCCAGCAGACTCGACAGGGCCGTAGCTTTCTTT. It yields the protein CASRLDRAVAFF.

The V and J genes are TRBV19 and TRBJ2-3; TRBD2 agrees at 7 bases. The J segment lost 2 bases and the V segment lost 3 bases, leaving 5 bases of the junction unmatched. Germline values: CDR1 LNHDA, CDR2 SQIVND (reference sequence). The CDR3 is 15 amino acids. As DNA, the CDR3 is TGTGCCAGTAGTATCAACCAGCGGGACACAGATACGCAGTATTTT. This sequence encodes CASSINQRDTDTQYF.

The V gene is TRBV19, the J gene TRBJ1-2, with 7 bases that match TRBD1. The CDR3 contains 13 residues. Germline trimming cut 4 bases from V and 3 bases from J; bases unmatched to any gene: 2. The germline gives CDR1 LNHDA, CDR2 SQIVND (reference sequence). The CDR3 DNA is TGTGCCAGTAGTAGGGACAGAGACTATGGCTACACCTTC. It translates to CASSRDRDYGYTF. Full variable domain (outside the CDR3, taken from reference TRBV19 and TRBJ1-2): DGGITQSPKYLFRKEGQNVTLSCEQNLNHDAMYWYRQDPGQGLRLIYYSQIVNDFQKGDIAEGYSVSREKKESFPLTVTSAQKNPTAFYLCASSRDRDYGYTFGSGTRLTVV.

The rearrangement uses TRBV19 and TRBJ2-7; 14 bases map to TRBD2. Trimming cost V 3 bases and J 3 bases; bases outside gene matches: 4. Germline V lookup: CDR1 LNHDA, CDR2 SQIVND (reference sequence). This CDR3 spans 16 amino acids. The CDR3 coding sequence is TGTGCCAGTAGTATCGCCGGGACTAGCGGGAGCTACGAGCAGTACTTC. Encoded protein: CASSIAGTSGSYEQYF.

This clone was seen just once. The V gene is TRBV6-4, the J gene TRBJ2-1, with a tentative D call TRBD2 (6 bases). V was clipped by 0 bases and J by 7 bases, with 13 bases between them. CDR3 length: 15 amino acids. CDR1 MRHNA and CDR2 SNTAGT come from the germline V gene. The CDR3 coding sequence is TGTGCCAGCAGTGACTCGCTCGCGGGGATGAATGAGCAGTTCTTC. This encodes CASSDSLAGMNEQFF.

This clone was counted once. This rearrangement joins TRBV6-1 to TRBJ2-5, with D possibly TRBD1 on 6 matching bases. This CDR3 is 13 amino acids long. V dropped 7 bases and J dropped 4 bases, with 13 bases sitting between them. Germline V gives CDR1 MNHNS, CDR2 SASEGT. This chain's CDR3 is CASISQGPETQYF. The CDR3 nucleotides are TGTGCCAGCATTTCACAGGGCCCAGAGACCCAGTACTTC.

The V call is TRBV9, the J call TRBJ2-2; tentatively, D is TRBD2 (5 bases). This CDR3 comprises 14 residues. The V gene's germline CDR1 is SGDLS and CDR2 YYNGEE. V lost 4 bases and J lost 4, with 11 bases in between. CDR3 amino acids: CASSSSLATGELFF. CDR3 nucleotide sequence: TGTGCCAGCAGCTCATCGCTAGCCACCGGGGAGCTGTTTTTT.

The chain joins TRBV4-3 to TRBJ1-6; D may be TRBD1 (6 bases). The length of the CDR3 is 15 residues. V dropped 0 bases and J dropped 10 bases, with 13 bases sitting between them. CDR1 is LGHNA, CDR2 YSLEER, per germline. The chain's CDR3 is CASSQDGRGGSPLHF. In nucleotides, the CDR3 is TGCGCCAGCAGCCAAGACGGCAGGGGAGGCTCACCCCTCCACTTT.

This chain links TRBV14 with TRBJ1-2; D ambiguous. Germline V CDR1 and CDR2: SGHDN, FVKESK. This CDR3 region has 13 residues. Trimming removed 3 bases from V and 5 bases from J, with 10 bases in between. The CDR3 DNA sequence: TGTGCCAGCAGCCATCTGGGTCTTTATGGCTACACCTTC. This translates into CASSHLGLYGYTF. Full variable domain (missing parts from reference TRBV14 and TRBJ1-2): EAGVTQFPSHSVIEKGQTVTLRCDPISGHDNLYWYRRVMGKEIKFLLHFVKESKQDESGMPNNRFLAERTGGTYSTLKVQPAELEDSGVYFCASSHLGLYGYTFGSGTRLTVV.

This chain connects TRBV18 to TRBJ1-5; weak D call: TRBD1 (5 bases). V gave up 5 bases and J gave up 0 bases, with 8 bases separating them. Germline lookup yields CDR1 KGHSH and CDR2 LQKENI. The CDR3 covers 14 residues. CDR3 nucleotides: TGTGCCAGCTCAACAGACAGTAGCAATCAGCCCCAGCATTTT. It encodes CASSTDSSNQPQHF.

This rearrangement joins TRBV2 to TRBJ2-3; 7 nucleotides align to TRBD2. The CDR3 is 15 amino acids. Trimming removed 7 bases from V and 2 bases from J; junction bases left unmatched: 9. CDR1 SNHLY and CDR2 FYNNEI come from the germline V gene. The CDR3 DNA is TGTGCCAGCAAGGCTAGCGGAGCTATCACAGATACGCAGTATTTT. Its protein is CASKASGAITDTQYF.

The J gene is TRBJ2-7, the V gene TRBV6-5; 9 bases align to TRBD2. The CDR3 length is 16 residues. V was clipped by 2 bases and J by 2 bases; unmatched bases: 7. Germline values: CDR1 MNHEY, CDR2 SVGAGI. The CDR3 protein is CASSYRRTSVAYEQYF. In DNA, the CDR3 is TGTGCCAGCAGTTACCGTCGGACTAGCGTGGCCTACGAGCAGTACTTC.

This clone appeared a single time. The V and J genes are TRBV11-3 and TRBJ2-3; the match to TRBD2 covers 10 bases. With V trimmed by 0 bases and J by 2 bases, 8 bases remained unmatched. CDR1 is SGHNT and CDR2 is YENEEA in the germline V gene. The CDR3 runs 18 residues. DNA of the CDR3: TGTGCCAGCAGCTTAGATTCTTCTAGCGGGGGACACACAGATACGCAGTATTTT. It encodes CASSLDSSSGGHTDTQYF.

A few counts support this clone. J is TRBJ1-1 and V is TRBV2; D not resolved. The CDR3 covers 12 residues. V lost 5 bases and J 6 bases, leaving 10 bases between the germline ends. Germline assignment: CDR1 SNHLY and CDR2 FYNNEI. CDR3 sequence reads: CASSPIGSEAFF. The CDR3 DNA reads as TGTGCCAGCAGTCCAATAGGGTCTGAAGCTTTCTTT.

This chain connects TRBV30 to TRBJ2-7; no clear D. Trimming shortened V by 3 bases and J by 4 bases, and 10 bases separated the two germline ends. The length of the CDR3 is 12 residues. CDR1 is GTSNPN, CDR2 SVGIG, per germline (reference sequence). The CDR3 nucleotides are TGTGCCTGGAGCGAAGGACCTTACGAGCAGTACTTC. This gives the protein CAWSEGPYEQYF.